The next 25 T cell receptor beta chains were all read from a single sample in a study of T cell repertoires in breast cancer. During the second nested PCR, blocking oligonucleotides suppressed genes that were not paired. A single record per CDR3 protein comes from TCRdb applying MiXCR to the emulsion pairing reads. In the table there are tens of thousands of distinct CDR3 sequences, around 45% of which are singletons. Primers covering all TCR V genes were used in emulsion RT-PCR on CD8+ T cells. Source material: CD8+ T cells. These receptors originate from a pool of human donors with breast cancer or a healthy control (not recorded which).

This clonotype showed up just once. This could be a read error, since a much larger clone is one nucleotide away. CDR3 in amino acids: CASSPRRGGSSNQPQHF. For the CDR3, the DNA is TGTGCCAGTAGTCCCCGGAGGGGGGGAAGCAGCAATCAGCCCCAGCATTTT. The rearrangement uses TRBV19 and TRBJ1-5; maybe TRBD1 (6 bases). V lost 5 bases and J lost 1, with 18 bases in between. Germline CDR1 reads LNHDA; CDR2 reads SQIVND (reference sequence). The CDR3 consists of 17 residues.

This clonotype has only a few counts. The chain has TRBV6-1 and TRBJ2-5; D not certain. The CDR3 runs 10 residues. Germline V gene sequence: CDR1 MNHNS, CDR2 SASEGT. The V end was cut by 8 bases, the J end by 1 base, with 2 bases between. The CDR3 region has the DNA TGTGCCAGCGGCCAAGAGACCCAGTACTTC. Protein sequence: CASGQETQYF.

This clonotype occurred a few times. The chain links TRBV10-2 to TRBJ1-2, with D possibly being TRBD1 (5 bases). The germline V gene encodes CDR1 WSHSY and CDR2 SAAADI. The CDR3 spans 13 residues. V lost 3 bases, J lost 5 bases, and 10 bases lay in between. CDR3 coding DNA: TGCGCCAGCAGTGAAGGGACGGAGTATGGCTACACCTTC. Amino acids: CASSEGTEYGYTF.

This chain joins TRBV20-1 and TRBJ1-3; no clear D. Germline loops: CDR1 DFQATT, CDR2 SNEGSKA (reference sequence). Between the trimmed V and J ends, which lost 3 bases and 0 bases, there was a span of 6 bases. This CDR3 spans 13 amino acids. The CDR3 nucleotides are TGCAGTGCTAGCTATACCTCTGGAAACACCATATATTTT. Translating gives CSASYTSGNTIYF.

The V gene is TRBV18, the J gene TRBJ2-5; D unresolved. Germline V gives CDR1 KGHSH, CDR2 LQKENI. V was clipped by 0 bases and J by 4 bases, with 12 bases between them. This CDR3 is 15 amino acids long. CDR3 coding DNA: TGTGCCAGCTCACCACCGCGGCAGGCTATAGAGACCCAGTACTTC. Residues: CASSPPRQAIETQYF. The full variable domain, in which reference TRBV18 and TRBJ2-5 provide the parts outside the CDR3, is NAGVMQNPRHLVRRRGQEARLRCSPMKGHSHVYWYRQLPEEGLKFMVYLQKENIIDESGMPKERFSAEFPKEGPSILRIQQVVRGDSAAYFCASSPPRQAIETQYFGPGTRLLVL.

The V and J genes are TRBV5-1 and TRBJ1-1, with no clear D. The CDR3 is made up of 12 amino acids. V was clipped by 4 bases and J by 10 bases, with 14 bases between them. Germline V lookup: CDR1 SGHRS, CDR2 YFSETQ. The CDR3 region is CASSMDGTGAFF. DNA of the CDR3: TGCGCCAGCAGCATGGACGGTACGGGAGCTTTCTTT.

This clonotype was seen a few times. The chain joins TRBV5-1 to TRBJ1-2; D gene uncertain. Germline CDR1 and CDR2: SGHRS and YFSETQ. CDR3 length: 14 residues. With 0 bases removed from V and 3 bases from J, the gap between germline ends came to 9 bases. The CDR3 is CASSLVEQDYGYTF. DNA of the CDR3: TGCGCCAGCAGCTTGGTAGAGCAGGACTATGGCTACACCTTC. The full variable domain, with the rest looked up from reference TRBV5-1 and TRBJ1-2, is KAGVTQTPRYLIKTRGQQVTLSCSPISGHRSVSWYQQTPGQGLQFLFEYFSETQRNKGNFPGRFSGRQFSNSRSEMNVSTLELGDSALYLCASSLVEQDYGYTFGSGTRLTVV.

The genes are TRBV20-1 and TRBJ2-3; 7 bases agree with TRBD2. There are 14 residues in the CDR3. Germline-derived CDR1 and CDR2 are DFQATT and SNEGSKA (reference sequence). V was clipped by 0 bases and J by 3 bases; unmatched bases: 3. The chain's CDR3 is CSARDRGRTDTQYF. In nucleotides, the CDR3 is TGCAGTGCTAGAGATCGCGGGAGAACAGATACGCAGTATTTT.

This clonotype was picked up many times. The CDR3: CASSIRDGGNYGYTF. The CDR3, as DNA: TGTGCCAGCAGCATCCGGGACGGAGGGAACTATGGCTACACCTTC. The V and J genes are TRBV7-9 and TRBJ1-2; perhaps TRBD1 as D (5 bases). V was pared by 5 bases and J by 2 bases, with 15 bases between. CDR3 size: 15 residues. The germline CDR1 and CDR2 sequences are SEHNR and FQNEAQ (reference sequence).

The rearrangement joins TRBV7-2 to TRBJ1-1, with D perhaps TRBD1 (5 bases). The germline gives CDR1 SGHTA, CDR2 FQGNSA. Trimming pared 6 bases from V and 1 base from J, leaving 15 bases between. The CDR3 has 15 residues. For the CDR3, the DNA is TGTGCCAGCAGAGGTAAGGGGATGGCGAACACTGAAGCTTTCTTT. This gives the protein CASRGKGMANTEAFF.

The rearrangement joins TRBV9 to TRBJ2-3; 10 bases are a match to TRBD1. The CDR3 has 16 amino acids. V trimming: 4 bases; J trimming: 0 bases; junction bases outside the gene matches: 5. CDR1 SGDLS and CDR2 YYNGEE come from the germline V gene. CDR3 residues: CASSPRTGGSTDTQYF. CDR3 sequence (DNA): TGTGCCAGCAGCCCCCGGACAGGGGGGAGCACAGATACGCAGTATTTT.

The chain has TRBV7-9 and TRBJ2-5; D is undetermined. Trimming cost V 1 base and J 4 bases, with 10 bases left between them. CDR3 length: 14 residues. The V gene's germline CDR1 is SEHNR and CDR2 FQNEAQ (reference sequence). CDR3: CASSLEERRETQYF. The CDR3 DNA is TGTGCCAGCAGCTTAGAGGAGAGGCGAGAGACCCAGTACTTC.

The chain uses TRBV7-9 and TRBJ1-1; 8 nucleotides line up with TRBD1. Germline-derived CDR1 and CDR2 are SEHNR and FQNEAQ (reference sequence). The CDR3 consists of 14 residues. Trimming took 3 bases from V and 10 from J; bases not matched to a gene: 10. The DNA for the CDR3 is TGTGCCAGCAGCTTGGACAGGGAAATTTCTGGAGCTTTCTTT. Its translation: CASSLDREISGAFF.

This clonotype occurred a few times. The chain links TRBV6-1 to TRBJ2-2; the D call may be TRBD1 or TRBD2 (5 bases each). This CDR3 spans 14 amino acids. Germline values: CDR1 MNHNS, CDR2 SASEGT. V shed 8 bases and J shed 0 bases, with 10 bases lying between them. The CDR3 reads CASRDLTNTGELFF. CDR3 nucleotides: TGTGCCAGCCGGGACCTCACGAACACCGGGGAGCTGTTTTTT.

The V gene is TRBV19, the J gene TRBJ1-5; no firm D call. CDR1 and CDR2 from the germline V gene are LNHDA and SQIVND (reference sequence). The CDR3 has 13 residues. Between the trimmed V and J ends, which lost 5 bases and 7 bases, there was a span of 12 bases. Here the CDR3 reads CASSAGSGQPQHF. The CDR3, as DNA: TGTGCCAGTAGTGCTGGCTCGGGACAGCCCCAGCATTTT. Full variable domain (rest looked up from reference TRBV19 and TRBJ1-5): DGGITQSPKYLFRKEGQNVTLSCEQNLNHDAMYWYRQDPGQGLRLIYYSQIVNDFQKGDIAEGYSVSREKKESFPLTVTSAQKNPTAFYLCASSAGSGQPQHFGDGTRLSIL.

V is TRBV7-9 and J is TRBJ1-1; D is possibly TRBD1 (6 bases). The CDR3 loop spans 14 amino acids. The germline gives CDR1 SEHNR, CDR2 FQNEAQ (reference sequence). The V end lost 6 bases, the J end lost 6 bases, and 17 bases lay between the germline ends. CDR3 bases: TGTGCCAGCAGAATAGATGGGGGCCAGCCTGAAGCTTTCTTT. Translated, it gives CASRIDGGQPEAFF.

In this sample, this clonotype turned up many times. The chain joins TRBV25-1 to TRBJ1-2; D is uncertain. V shed 4 bases and J shed 8 bases, with 29 bases lying between them. The CDR3 runs 18 residues. In germline, CDR1 is MGHDK, CDR2 SYGVNS. The CDR3 nucleotides read TGTGCCAGCAGTGGAGAACTAGGCTATCGTGGGAACCCAGGAGGCTACACCTTC. Its protein is CASSGELGYRGNPGGYTF.

This clonotype was picked up a small number of times. The genes are TRBV13 and TRBJ1-4; D not resolved. In germline, CDR1 is PRHDT, CDR2 FYEKMQ (reference sequence). The CDR3 length is 14 residues. V was shortened by 5 bases and J by 1 base, with 8 bases between the two germline ends. DNA for the CDR3: TGTGCCAGCAGCCGACATCTAACTAATGAAAAACTGTTTTTT. It specifies CASSRHLTNEKLFF.

This clonotype was found a few times. The chain carries TRBV6-2 or TRBV6-3 and TRBJ1-5; TRBD1 is a possible D gene (5 bases). This CDR3 comprises 12 residues. Between the trimmed V and J ends, which lost 8 bases and 4 bases, there was a span of 9 bases. Germline CDR1 MNHEY, CDR2 SVGEGT. CDR3 DNA sequence: TGTGCCAGCGGGGGTCCAAATCAGCCCCAGCATTTT. Translated: CASGGPNQPQHF.

The rearrangement uses TRBV11-2 and TRBJ1-1; unclear D gene. Germline CDR1 and CDR2: SGHAT and FQNNGV. This CDR3 spans 14 amino acids. Trimming took 3 bases from V and 1 from J, leaving 9 bases between them. The CDR3 is CASSLIAGNTEAFF. For the CDR3, the DNA is TGTGCCAGCAGCTTGATTGCGGGGAACACTGAAGCTTTCTTT.

Turning to this clonotype: Being one base from a much bigger clone, this may be a read error. The V and J genes are TRBV27 and TRBJ2-1; perhaps TRBD2 as D (5 bases). CDR1 is MNHEY, CDR2 SMNVEV, per germline (reference sequence). The V and J ends lost 5 bases and 1 base respectively, with 12 bases between them. This CDR3 region has 15 residues. The DNA for the CDR3 is TGTGCCAGCAGTATCGCGGGTGTATCCTACAATGAGCAGTTCTTC. Its protein product is CASSIAGVSYNEQFF.

This clonotype was picked up one time. The rearrangement uses TRBV30 and TRBJ1-1; TRBD1 agrees at 8 bases. The ends lost 0 bases at V and 11 bases at J; junction bases unmatched: 5. The germline gives CDR1 GTSNPN, CDR2 SVGIG (reference sequence). This CDR3 is 12 amino acids long. The CDR3 sequence: CAWSVYRGGAFF. CDR3 in DNA: TGTGCCTGGAGTGTCTACAGGGGGGGCGCTTTCTTT.

The gene calls are TRBV7-2 and TRBJ2-4; D not resolved. V gave up 5 bases and J gave up 3 bases, with 17 bases separating them. CDR1 is SGHTA and CDR2 is FQGNSA in the germline V gene. This CDR3 spans 16 amino acids. This CDR3 reads CASSTYPRVGKNIQYF. The CDR3 DNA reads TGTGCCAGCAGCACATACCCTCGAGTTGGCAAAAACATTCAGTACTTC. The variable domain in full, completed from reference TRBV7-2 and TRBJ2-4, reads GAGVSQSPSNKVTEKGKDVELRCDPISGHTALYWYRQSLGQGLEFLIYFQGNSAPDKSGLPSDRFSAERTGGSVSTLTIQRTQQEDSAVYLCASSTYPRVGKNIQYFGAGTRLSVL.

The chain combines TRBV5-1 with TRBJ1-1; D remains unclear. Per the germline V gene, CDR1 is SGHRS and CDR2 is YFSETQ. The CDR3 spans 15 residues. V was cut by 0 bases and J by 1 base, with 10 bases left in between. Here the CDR3 reads CASSLDFRANTEAFF. CDR3 sequence (DNA): TGCGCCAGCAGCTTGGACTTCCGAGCGAACACTGAAGCTTTCTTT.

This clonotype was recorded at least ten times. The chain uses TRBV2 and TRBJ1-3, with D possibly TRBD1 on 5 matching bases. CDR1 SNHLY and CDR2 FYNNEI come from the germline V gene. The CDR3 has 15 residues. Trimming cost V 3 bases and J 0 bases, with 9 bases left between them. The CDR3 coding sequence is TGTGCCAGCAGTGATTCGGGGCTCTCTGGAAACACCATATATTTT. Its translation: CASSDSGLSGNTIYF.